A selection of T cell receptor beta chains follows, all from one sample in a study of cytomegalovirus exposure and HLA in healthy donors. Profiling relied on immunoSEQ multiplex PCR, and the TCRdb table lists in-frame clones only, not all of them. The sample comprises fewer than 250,000 clones, less than 85% of which are singletons, and roughly 5.7% rests with the top ten. The sample consisted of PBMCs. The receptors originated from a woman younger than 30 in good health and CMV-seronegative. CDR3s include the opening cysteine and the closing phenylalanine or tryptophan. Each record gives: D gene, V gene, J gene, CDR3 length, CDR3 protein. The D gene is left open where the match is weak.

>.|TRBV5-4|TRBJ1-1|15
CASSPGGTLNTEAFF
>.|TRBV5-4|TRBJ2-3|18
CASSLARSGDSRTDTQYF
>.|TRBV5-6|TRBJ2-1|11
CASSLAAEQFF
>TRBD1|TRBV7-2|TRBJ2-3|15
CASRGQGLYTDTQYF
>.|TRBV28|TRBJ2-5|13
CASSPGIQETQYF
>.|TRBV2|TRBJ1-1|14
CASSERRGGTEAFF
>TRBD1|TRBV30|TRBJ1-6|16
CAWKNNRGAYNSPLHF
>TRBD1|TRBV4-1|TRBJ1-2|14
CASSLETGNYGYTF
>TRBD1|TRBV7-8|TRBJ2-1|15
CASSMTGLSVDEQFF
>.|TRBV5-4|TRBJ1-2|15
CASSFGVTANYGYTF
>TRBD1|TRBV5-1|TRBJ2-5|19
CASSLGGTTGGTYQETQYF
>.|TRBV19|TRBJ1-1|13
CASSISRGSQAFF
>TRBD2|TRBV9|TRBJ2-1|15
CASSVDSGRYNEQFF
>.|TRBV11-2|TRBJ2-3|17
CASSLEPPWTSTDTQYF
>.|TRBV19|TRBJ1-5|13
CASSIAGVEPQHF